A selection of T cell receptor beta chains follows, all from one sample in a study of blood T cell repertoires in COVID-19. Here immunoSEQ multiplex PCR was the method, and the copy in TCRdb shows in-frame clones only, minus some. The table lists around 65,000 clones, roughly 88% of them singletons, with 1.6% in the top ten. Sequenced sample: peripheral blood. Source of these receptors: a human donor in a cohort sampled during active COVID-19. CDR3s leave out the opening cysteine and the closing phenylalanine or tryptophan. Fields, in order: CDR3 protein, CDR3 length, V gene.

CDR3aa: ASSLVFAGGGYT; len: 12; v_gene: TRBV5-1
CDR3aa: ASSSTSGIYNEQF; len: 13; v_gene: TRBV6-2/TRBV6-3
CDR3aa: ASGTTANNEQF; len: 11; v_gene: TRBV6-5
CDR3aa: ASSLFETTLPPSTDTQY; len: 17; v_gene: TRBV28
CDR3aa: ASRSSGRTYEQY; len: 12; v_gene: TRBV28
CDR3aa: AAMGGVLGNQPQH; len: 13; v_gene: TRBV6-6
CDR3aa: ASSWTGIGYT; len: 10; v_gene: TRBV12-3/TRBV12-4
CDR3aa: ASSQDPGRAQGDNEQF; len: 16; v_gene: TRBV3-1/TRBV3-2
CDR3aa: ASSFQTGSGEQY; len: 12; v_gene: TRBV27
CDR3aa: ASSLISTEAF; len: 10; v_gene: TRBV7-9
CDR3aa: ASSPVWRGTEAF; len: 12; v_gene: TRBV19
CDR3aa: ASSGYRDEQY; len: 10; v_gene: TRBV18
CDR3aa: ASQGQAGNTIY; len: 11; v_gene: TRBV18
CDR3aa: ASRAGTSGPWGTGELF; len: 16; v_gene: TRBV28
CDR3aa: ASSLEGGPGTQY; len: 12; v_gene: TRBV5-4
CDR3aa: ATSDSWTGENIQY; len: 13; v_gene: TRBV24-1
CDR3aa: ASSLAGTGNTGELF; len: 14; v_gene: TRBV5-6
CDR3aa: ASSQDLGGIGTQY; len: 13; v_gene: TRBV14
CDR3aa: AISPGTSGDQPQH; len: 13; v_gene: TRBV10-3
CDR3aa: ASSLAVRFQETQY; len: 13; v_gene: TRBV7-2
CDR3aa: ASSASILNYEQY; len: 12; v_gene: TRBV19
CDR3aa: ASSPGHNYGYT; len: 11; v_gene: TRBV18
CDR3aa: ASSVGPGRTYEQY; len: 13; v_gene: TRBV9
CDR3aa: ASTGRFGETQY; len: 11; v_gene: TRBV28
CDR3aa: ASSHGTSSQETQY; len: 13; v_gene: TRBV3-1/TRBV3-2
CDR3aa: ASSLSQGLREQY; len: 12; v_gene: TRBV5-1
CDR3aa: ASSVVSGGGNSPLH; len: 14; v_gene: TRBV9
CDR3aa: ASSSPAQGESFEKLF; len: 15; v_gene: TRBV7-8